These T cell receptor beta chains were read from a single sample in a study of blood T cell repertoires in COVID-19. The data were produced by immunoSEQ multiplex PCR, yet TCRdb's version contains in-frame clones alone and is incomplete. The sample consists of approximately 300,000 clones, under 90% of them appearing once. The specimen was peripheral blood. The receptors stem from a woman in her thirties with COVID-19, enrolled during active disease. Each CDR3 is given with its conserved first and last residue. Fields, in order: D gene, J gene, V gene, clone size, CDR3 DNA, CDR3 protein. A D gene is named only where the DNA matches it firmly. The listing skips clone size in some rows; elsewhere it reads once, few, many or a size class.

>TRBD1|TRBJ2-1|TRBV28|NA
TGTGCCAGCAGTTTATACGGGGACAGGGGGAGGGTTGAGCAGTTCTTC
CASSLYGDRGRVEQFF
>NA|TRBJ1-1|TRBV5-1|NA
TGCGCCAGCAGCTTGGGGCCAGAAGAAGCTTTCTTT
CASSLGPEEAFF
>NA|TRBJ1-2|TRBV20-1|NA
TGCAGTGTGGCCGACTATGGCTACACCTTC
CSVADYGYTF
>NA|TRBJ1-1|TRBV11-2|NA
TGTGCCAGCAGCTCCTATCTGCAGGGGCAATCCAACACTGAAGCTTTCTTT
CASSSYLQGQSNTEAFF
>TRBD1|TRBJ1-5|TRBV4-1|NA
TGCGCCAGCAGCCTTCGACAGGGAAGCAATCAGCCCCAGCATTTT
CASSLRQGSNQPQHF
>NA|TRBJ1-2|TRBV14|NA
TGTGCCAGCAGCCAAGATAGGGCAGGGAATGGCTACACCTTC
CASSQDRAGNGYTF
>NA|TRBJ2-1|TRBV18|NA
TGTGCCAGCTCGTTGCAAACAGGGATTGAGCAGTTCTTC
CASSLQTGIEQFF
>NA|TRBJ1-5|TRBV6-5|once
TGTGCCAGCTTGGGACAAGCCAATCAGCCCCAGCATTTT
CASLGQANQPQHF
>TRBD1|TRBJ1-2|TRBV2|NA
TGTGCCAGCAGTCCGTTGCCACAGGGGAACTATGGCTACACCTTC
CASSPLPQGNYGYTF
>TRBD1|TRBJ2-5|TRBV28|few
TGTGCCAGCAGTTCCGACAGGGTCAGGGGAGAGACCCAGTACTTC
CASSSDRVRGETQYF
>NA|TRBJ1-4|TRBV4-3|NA
TGCGCCAGCAGCCAAGGTGCAGGGAATGAAAAACTGTTTTTT
CASSQGAGNEKLFF
>NA|TRBJ2-5|TRBV11-1|NA
TGTGCCAGCAGCCCTAAGGGGATGAGAGAGACCCAGTACTTC
CASSPKGMRETQYF
>NA|TRBJ1-1|TRBV21-1|NA
TGTGCCAGCAGCCTGACAGCCTTCATGAACACTGAAGCTTTCTTT
CASSLTAFMNTEAFF